This T cell receptor (beta chain) was captured in a study of beta chain features in type 1 diabetes (dated by TCRdb to the late 2010s). Context from the whole study: Patients and healthy donors did not differ in mean age, gender distribution, total cell number or subset yield. Regulatory and stem cell-like memory subsets were isolated from only 8 patients and about eight healthy donors, whereas naive and central memory subsets came from all 30 or so donors. The study compared TCRB repertoires of sorted circulating CD4+ T cell subsets between recently diagnosed type 1 diabetes patients and matched healthy donors. A total of around 110,000,000 sorted cells were examined across all samples, and a strong correlation was observed between cell number per subset and RNA yield. General findings and caveats noted by the study authors: Naive, central memory and regulatory TCRB repertoires appeared to be more similar among patients than among healthy donors. Shorter templates might have been favored by PCR, but patient and control samples were amplified and corrected together, so both groups would have been affected equally by any skew. Because small numbers of individuals were included in the HLA sub-analyses, any influence of HLA type on TCRB rearrangement was left unresolved. Because cDNA was sequenced instead of genomic DNA, highly expressing activated cells could be over-represented, though the groups showed no difference in activation or CD3 levels. Type 1 diabetes patients showed a moderate but significant shortening of TCRB CDR3 length in all four CD4+ subsets. At VDJ recombination sites, patients with type 1 diabetes made fewer insertions and deleted more nucleotides, a pattern implying thymic rearrangement abnormalities.

About this clone itself: This receptor's antigen is unknown. Within one base of it there is no much larger clone, and no base qualities were kept.

V is reduced by 1 base and J by 7 bases, leaving a spacing of 19 bases between them. According to the germline V gene (reference sequence), CDR1 reads GTSNPN and CDR2 reads SVGIG. The CDR3, from cysteine to phenylalanine, totals 15 residues. Here the CDR3 DNA is all that survives: 45 bases in frame from base 1. A single peripheral blood draw of about 116 mL on average was collected from each donor into heparinised tubes. Naive, central memory, regulatory and stem cell-like memory CD4+ T cells were sorted on a BD FACSAria II using a panel including CD45RO, CCR7, CD25, CD127, CD95 and CD27. Purity was above 98% for every sorted population. Right away, PBMCs were isolated by Lymphoprep density gradient centrifugation and were stained directly, with no culture step. So that batch effects would be minimized, each experiment stained and sorted samples in pairs, pairing one healthy donor with one patient.

All of the isolated RNA was reverse transcribed with the High Capacity cDNA Reverse Transcription Kit, so expressed TCRB transcripts were sequenced. Deep immunoSEQ sequencing was performed on naive, central memory and regulatory T cell samples, with an average of around 3.5 million total reads per sample. Sorted cells were lysed in RLT buffer and RNA was extracted with DNase-treated RNeasy Micro or Mini kits, depending on cell number. Each cell subset was processed separately to prevent cross-contamination, with patient and healthy donor samples processed together. TCRB sequences were amplified from cDNA with the immunoSEQ multiplex PCR, producing 87-bp fragments spanning the CDR3 region. Sequencing of the amplicons was performed on the Illumina HiSeq platform. On the authors' methods: PCR bias was corrected computationally using synthetic template baselines, and reads within Hamming distance 2 were collapsed, with unmergeable singletons discarded. Reads were aligned to IMGT to assign V, D and J genes, CDR3 length, and insertions or deletions at six rearrangement sites. Clonotype counts were normalized to sorted cell number within each subset before computing true diversity and Gini coefficients with the tcR R package. Repertoire sharing was quantified using the overlap coefficient calculated on TCRB nucleotide sequences. TCRdb carries this immuneACCESS record with in-frame sequences only. Its versions omit some clonotypes, under half of them owing to an unresolved V gene in the studies checked, with the rest unexplained. V, J and clone size are those of that table, while D and trimming were read from the DNA. The sample data list roughly 150,000 clones, and roughly 10% of these were observed just once. Of the sample, roughly 0.7% falls within the top ten clones.

The origin of this receptor is a woman in her twenties or thirties with type 1 diabetes. Sequenced input: central memory CD4+ T cells from blood. The chain couples TRBV30 to TRBJ1-2; matching of 6 bases hints at TRBD1 as the D gene. The CDR3 reads as follows: CAWSDRAGAYGGYTF. In nucleotide form, the sequence is TGTGCCTGGAGTGATCGCGCGGGGGCTTATGGTGGCTACACCTTC. Full variable domain (CDR3 extended with the reference TRBV30 and TRBJ1-2 proteins): SQTIHQWPATLVQPVGSPLSLECTVEGTSNPNLYWYRQAAGRGLQLLFYSVGIGQISSEVPQNLSASRPQDRQFILSSKKLLLSDSGFYLCAWSDRAGAYGGYTFGSGTRLTVV.